Listed below are T cell receptor beta chains from one sample, sequenced in a study of OX40 agonist ivuxolimab in advanced cancers. Some clones are missing from TCRdb's copy, which holds only in-frame ones; the method was immunoSEQ multiplex PCR. In the table there are 30,000 to 35,000 clones, under 85% of which are singletons. The specimen comprised CD4+ or CD8+ T cells sorted from blood, sampled in a trial of the OX40 agonist ivuxolimab. The origin of the receptors is an adult with an advanced solid tumor such as melanoma, head and neck, liver or kidney cancer. Both conserved end residues are part of each CDR3. D genes are given only for firm matches. Clone size appears in some rows only: once, few, many, or a class for an expanded clone.

V	length	J	D	size	DNA	CDR3
TRBV28	14	TRBJ1-1	NA	NA	TGTGCCAGCAGCCTACCCGACAGCCCCATGCAAGCTTTCTTT	CASSLPDSPMQAFF
TRBV12-5	15	TRBJ2-1	TRBD1	NA	TGTGCTAGTGGTTTGGGACAGGGGGCGGTAGATGAGCAGTTCTTC	CASGLGQGAVDEQFF
TRBV9	17	TRBJ1-3	NA	NA	TGTGCCAGCAGCGTAGATCCCGACAGTGGCTCTGGAAACACCATATATTTT	CASSVDPDSGSGNTIYF
TRBV23-1	16	TRBJ2-7	NA	NA	TGCGCCAGCAGCCTCGCACGGGACCGAAGCTCCTACGAGCAGTACTTC	CASSLARDRSSYEQYF
TRBV7-9	14	TRBJ1-2	NA	NA	TGTGCCAGCACCCCCGGGGAGACAGTCTATGGCTACACCTTC	CASTPGETVYGYTF
TRBV18	13	TRBJ1-1	NA	NA	TGTGCCAGCTCACCGGGGGGGAACACTGAAGCTTTCTTT	CASSPGGNTEAFF
TRBV2	15	TRBJ2-6	NA	NA	TGTGCCAGCAGTTCGGACGTGACTGGGGCCAACGTCCTGACTTTC	CASSSDVTGANVLTF
TRBV19	14	TRBJ1-2	TRBD1	NA	TGTGCCAGTAGTCGGACAGGGGGCGAACGTGGCTACACCTTC	CASSRTGGERGYTF
TRBV19	14	TRBJ1-5	NA	NA	TGTGCCAGTCGTCGACAGGCTGGGGATCAGCCCCAGCATTTT	CASRRQAGDQPQHF
TRBV25-1	12	TRBJ1-2	NA	NA	TGTGCCAGCAGTGTCGGTGCTGGGGGCTACACCTTC	CASSVGAGGYTF
TRBV18	14	TRBJ1-4	NA	NA	TGTGCCAGCTCACCACCTACCTGGCGGGAAAAACTGTTTTTT	CASSPPTWREKLFF
TRBV5-1	15	TRBJ2-1	TRBD1	NA	TGCGCCAGCAGCTTGCAAGGGACAGGACGTAATGAGCAGTTCTTC	CASSLQGTGRNEQFF
TRBV28	15	TRBJ2-3	TRBD1	NA	TGTGCCAGCTTTAGCGCAGGACAGGGGATAGATACGCAGTATTTT	CASFSAGQGIDTQYF
TRBV7-9	14	TRBJ1-3	NA	once	TGTGCCAGCAGCTTAGGACACTCTGGAAACACCATATATTTT	CASSLGHSGNTIYF
TRBV6-5	16	TRBJ1-2	NA	NA	TGTGCCAGCAGTTACTCGACAACCGGTACGAACTATGGCTACACCTTC	CASSYSTTGTNYGYTF
TRBV4-1	16	TRBJ2-3	NA	NA	TGCGCCAGCAGCCAAGTGAATCTAGTTGAAACAGATACGCAGTATTTT	CASSQVNLVETDTQYF
TRBV29-1	15	TRBJ1-2	NA	once	TGCAGCGTTGAAGATATGGGACGGAGGCTTTATGGCTACACCTTC	CSVEDMGRRLYGYTF
TRBV7-4	15	TRBJ1-5	NA	NA	TGTGCCAGCAGCTTAAGTGGCAGCACCAATCAGCCCCAGCATTTT	CASSLSGSTNQPQHF
TRBV5-8	17	TRBJ2-4	NA	NA	TGTGCCAGCAGTTTCACCATCGGGGCAGGGCCTAGGGACATTCAGTACTTC	CASSFTIGAGPRDIQYF
TRBV11-2	15	TRBJ2-7	NA	NA	TGTGCCAGCACCTCGTCCCCGGGGCCCTCCTACGAGCAGTACTTC	CASTSSPGPSYEQYF
TRBV6-6	15	TRBJ2-7	TRBD2	NA	TGTGCCAGCAGTTACGAGGCGGGACTAGAGGACGAGCAGTACTTC	CASSYEAGLEDEQYF
TRBV6-1	16	TRBJ2-2	NA	NA	TGTGCCAGCAGTGAAAGGGCGGGGGCCAACACCGGGGAGCTGTTTTTT	CASSERAGANTGELFF
TRBV30	14	TRBJ2-7	TRBD1	NA	TGTGCCTGGAGCCCAGGACAGGGAGTCCACGAGCAGTACTTC	CAWSPGQGVHEQYF
TRBV18	12	TRBJ2-7	NA	NA	TGTGCCAGCCACGACAGTTCCTACGAGCAGTACTTC	CASHDSSYEQYF
TRBV5-5	17	TRBJ2-2	NA	NA	TGTGCCAGCAGCTTTAGCAGCGGGACAACGAACACCGGGGAGCTGTTTTTT	CASSFSSGTTNTGELFF
TRBV6-1	14	TRBJ2-1	NA	NA	TGTGCCAGCAGTGAAGTGGTAGTCCGCAATGAGCAGTTCTTC	CASSEVVVRNEQFF
TRBV25-1	16	TRBJ1-4	NA	NA	TGTGCCAGCAGTCACCGGGGGGGGGCAACTAATGAAAAACTGTTTTTT	CASSHRGGATNEKLFF
TRBV6-6	16	TRBJ1-5	TRBD1	NA	TGTGCCAGCAGTAAGGGGACAGGGGGTAGCAATCAGCCCCAGCATTTT	CASSKGTGGSNQPQHF
TRBV28	12	TRBJ1-1	NA	large	TGTGCCAGCAGTTCTGGGGGAAAAAAAGCTTTCTTT	CASSSGGKKAFF
TRBV7-3	15	TRBJ2-3	TRBD2	NA	TGTGCCAGCAGCTTCGTTAGCGGGAGATGGGATACGCAGTATTTT	CASSFVSGRWDTQYF
TRBV14	13	TRBJ2-7	NA	NA	TGTGCCAGCAGTAAAACAGGGCAGGACGAGCAGTACTTC	CASSKTGQDEQYF